The source of this T cell receptor (beta chain) is a study of T cell clonotyping in hematopoietic cell transplantation. About the research overall: Cytoreduction preceded collection of pretransplant recipient samples.

Only one count was recorded for this clone. Its antigen is undetermined. There are 16 residues in the CDR3. Germline V gene data show CDR1 as LGHNA and CDR2 as YSLEER. V was trimmed by 0 bases and J by 2 bases, leaving 13 bases between them. Time point of the sample: recipient sample about 28 days before transplant, after cytoreduction. Generated by immunoSEQ multiplex PCR, the TCRdb table keeps only in-frame clones and is missing some. The sample has around 27,000 clones, over 60% seen once. General study results and limits: Recipient TCR diversity dropped after transplant; expanded clonotypes rose from day 30 to 180.

This rearrangement joins TRBV4-3 to TRBJ1-1; no firm D call. The material was peripheral blood mononuclear cells, obtained before stem cell transplant. The sequence came from a middle-aged man with myelodysplastic syndrome. Some clones in this sample may be carry-over from other donors' samples. The CDR3 bases are TGCGCCAGCAGCCAAGATGGTGGCAGCATCAACACTGAAGCTTTCTTT. Translating it yields CASSQDGGSINTEAFF.